This record covers a single TCR beta chain. Original processing notes: Nucleated cell counts were estimated from reference gene primer amplification. The data were produced by immunoSEQ multiplex PCR, yet TCRdb's version contains in-frame clones alone and is incomplete. V and J calls plus clone size are reproduced from that table; the DNA served to infer D and trimming. The sample lists roughly 68,000 clones, 85% seen once, with approximately 25% in the top ten. CDR1 and CDR2 (germline): SGHTA, FQGNSA. The CDR3 covers 16 residues. The J segment lost 4 bases and the V segment lost 1 base, leaving 4 bases of the junction unmatched. This sample was included in a study of blood T cell repertoires in COVID-19. Background on the study: COVID-19 samples from acute and convalescent phases originated in the United States, Italy and Spain. T cells, B-cell-depleted T cells, or PBMCs supplied cDNA or gDNA.

The sequence was collected from a man aged 45-65 years with acute or convalescent COVID-19. Sequencing was carried out using peripheral blood. J is TRBJ2-5 and V is TRBV7-2; 12 bases agree with TRBD2. The CDR3 region has the DNA TGTGCCAGCAGCTTAGACCTAGCGGGGGGGGTAGAGACCCAGTACTTC. Translated: CASSLDLAGGVETQYF.